This T cell receptor beta chain was retrieved from a study of T cell responses to AZD1222 COVID-19 vaccine. General study points: Along spike, vaccine-associated CD4 TCRs were found throughout, with dominance at 160-218 and 743-854. Only a handful of AZD1222 recipients, about six in all, had baseline seropositivity.

On this clone: Its target is unknown. The same CDR3 arises from other DNA sequences in this sample as well.

The CDR3 spans 16 residues. Germline V CDR1 and CDR2: MNHEY, SVGAGI. The V gene end was trimmed by 0 bases and the J gene end by 5 bases; junction bases not matched to a gene: 5. TCRdb's table, derived via immunoSEQ multiplex PCR, lists solely in-frame clones and lacks some. The repertoire has about 120,000 clones, roughly 88% of them found once; the top ten carry about 1.5%. Sequences were derived from peripheral blood, sampled on day 0 of AZD1222 vaccination. J is TRBJ1-2 and V is TRBV6-5; 11 nucleotides agree with TRBD1. The TCR comes from an adult in good health. In nucleotides, the CDR3 is TGTGCCAGCAGTTACTCAAGGACAGGGGGCGGTTATGGCTACACCTTC. The encoded protein is CASSYSRTGGGYGYTF.